This T cell receptor (beta chain) appears in the sequencing data of a study of shared clonotypes between healthy human individuals. The CDR3 length is 15 residues. Germline lookup yields CDR1 SGHRS and CDR2 YFSETQ. The V end lost 0 bases, the J end lost 4 bases, and 13 bases lay between the germline ends. Regarding this clone: Its antigen is not known.

Generated by immunoSEQ multiplex PCR, the TCRdb table keeps only in-frame clones and is missing some. The sample gives 800,000 or so clones, approximately 97% of which show up once; less than 0.3% is in the top ten. Notes on the study in general: Among non-shared clonotypes, generation probabilities were lower than among those shared by all four donors.

The naive CD8 fraction comprised CD45RO-negative cells positively selected for CCR7 and excluded terminally differentiated effector memory CD45RA+ cells. The TCR was taken from a man between 25 and 39 years old in good health. The sample consisted of naive CD8+ T cells sorted from blood. The chain couples TRBV5-1 to TRBJ2-5, with a tentative D call TRBD2 (6 bases). CDR3 DNA sequence: TGCGCCAGCAGCTTGGCTCCGGGAGCGGGAGAGACCCAGTACTTC. Its protein product is CASSLAPGAGETQYF. The full variable domain, completed using reference TRBV5-1 and TRBJ2-5, is KAGVTQTPRYLIKTRGQQVTLSCSPISGHRSVSWYQQTPGQGLQFLFEYFSETQRNKGNFPGRFSGRQFSNSRSEMNVSTLELGDSALYLCASSLAPGAGETQYFGPGTRLLVL.